These 6 T cell receptor beta chains came from one sample sequenced in a study of T cell changes during pregnancy in multiple sclerosis. Sequenced by immunoSEQ multiplex PCR; TCRdb stores in-frame clones only, minus some. Here the sample spans tens of thousands of clones, approximately 91% being singletons. The source was peripheral blood, collected after pregnancy. The source is a female donor in good health, enrolled as a control in a pregnancy study.

This clone occurred once. The rearrangement joins TRBV6-5 to TRBJ1-6; D call uncertain. The CDR3 length is 14 residues. Between the trimmed V and J ends, which lost 4 bases and 7 bases, there was a span of 11 bases. Germline CDR1 is MNHEY and CDR2 is SVGAGI. The CDR3 nucleotides are TGTGCCAGCAGTTTCACAGATGAGAATTCACCCCTCCACTTT. Its protein is CASSFTDENSPLHF.

The chain uses TRBV4-1 and TRBJ2-3; 7 bases are a match to TRBD1. V shed 4 bases, J shed 6 bases, and the junction held 7 bases outside the gene matches. This CDR3 spans 14 amino acids. CDR1 and CDR2 (germline): MGHRA, YSYEKL. The CDR3 DNA is TGCGCCAGCAGCCTGCGCCGGGACAGCGATACGCAGTATTTT. Amino acid sequence: CASSLRRDSDTQYF.

This clone was counted a single time. V gene TRBV19 combines with J gene TRBJ2-5; 8 bases fit TRBD2. Trimming cost V 7 bases and J 5 bases; bases outside gene matches: 9. Looked up from germline, CDR1 is LNHDA and CDR2 is SQIVND (reference sequence). This CDR3 comprises 14 residues. CDR3 sequence: CASTPGGGRETQYF. CDR3 DNA: TGTGCCAGTACTCCCGGGGGGGGCAGGGAGACCCAGTACTTC.

The rearrangement joins TRBV6-1 to TRBJ1-5; unclear D gene. The CDR3 consists of 13 residues. Germline V lookup: CDR1 MNHNS, CDR2 SASEGT. The ends were cut back, 4 bases at V and 2 bases at J, with 6 bases in the middle. The CDR3 DNA reads as TGTGCCAGCAGTGCCAATGGCAATCAGCCCCAGCATTTT. It specifies CASSANGNQPQHF.

The chain is built from TRBV4-1 and TRBJ2-6; possible D gene TRBD1, 5 bases. This CDR3 contains 18 residues. CDR1 and CDR2 from the germline V gene are MGHRA and YSYEKL. Trimming removed 0 bases from V and 0 bases from J, with 12 bases in between. The CDR3, as DNA: TGCGCCAGCAGCCAAGAGACCCAGGGTTACTCTGGGGCCAACGTCCTGACTTTC. The encoded protein is CASSQETQGYSGANVLTF.

The chain couples TRBV5-1 to TRBJ2-1; D gene unclear. The CDR3 loop spans 15 amino acids. Per germline, CDR1 SGHRS and CDR2 YFSETQ. Trimming took off 0 bases at V and 3 bases at J, with 10 bases between the two ends. This CDR3 reads CASSLGRVHYNEQFF. The CDR3 DNA reads as TGCGCCAGCAGCTTGGGTCGGGTGCACTACAATGAGCAGTTCTTC.